Below are 9 T cell receptor beta chains sequenced from a single sample in a study of blood T cell repertoires in COVID-19. Measured with immunoSEQ multiplex PCR; TCRdb has only the in-frame clones, and not every one. The table includes 300,000 to 350,000 clones, roughly 90% detected once. What was sequenced was peripheral blood. The receptors originated from a woman in her thirties or forties with COVID-19, enrolled during active disease.

The J gene is TRBJ1-6, the V gene TRBV9, with 11 bases aligning to TRBD1. The CDR3 covers 15 residues. The V and J ends lost 3 bases and 14 bases, in that order; junction bases with no gene match: 10. Germline V gene lookup returns CDR1 SGDLS and CDR2 YYNGEE. For the CDR3, the DNA is TGTGCCAGCAGCGGATTCGGGACAGGGGGTGCGGCCCTCCACTTT. Protein product: CASSGFGTGGAALHF. The entire variable domain, with the rest obtained from reference TRBV9 and TRBJ1-6, is as follows: DSGVTQTPKHLITATGQRVTLRCSPRSGDLSVYWYQQSLDQGLQFLIQYYNGEERAKGNILERFSAQQFPDLHSELNLSSLELGDSALYFCASSGFGTGGAALHFGNGTRLTVT.

The chain recombines TRBV28 with TRBJ1-5, with D possibly matching TRBD1 (5 bases). Germline values: CDR1 MDHEN, CDR2 SYDVKM. The CDR3 is made up of 15 amino acids. V was pared by 6 bases and J by 1 base, with 13 bases between. CDR3 region: CASSPRGISNQPQHF. CDR3 coding DNA: TGTGCCAGCAGCCCTCGGGGGATAAGCAATCAGCCCCAGCATTTT.

The V call is TRBV19, the J call TRBJ2-3, with D hard to call. This CDR3 spans 16 amino acids. V was pared by 1 base and J by 2 bases, with 13 bases between. CDR1 is LNHDA, CDR2 SQIVND, per germline (reference sequence). CDR3 bases: TGTGCCAGTAGTATAGTTGGCGGTTCTCCCACAGATACGCAGTATTTT. It specifies CASSIVGGSPTDTQYF.

The V gene is TRBV5-1, the J gene TRBJ2-2, with TRBD1 matching over 9 bases. Germline trimming cut 3 bases from V and 2 bases from J; bases unmatched to any gene: 5. Germline values: CDR1 SGHRS, CDR2 YFSETQ. There are 16 residues in the CDR3. CDR3 loop: CASSSLGQGNTGELFF. Here the CDR3 DNA reads TGCGCCAGCAGCTCTTTGGGACAGGGAAACACCGGGGAGCTGTTTTTT.

The chain joins TRBV30 to TRBJ1-2, with D possibly matching TRBD1 (6 bases). The CDR3 covers 11 residues. The germline V gene has CDR1 GTSNPN and CDR2 SVGIG (reference sequence). Trimming removed 8 bases from V and 8 bases from J, with 15 bases in between. Here the CDR3 reads CARQVQRGYTF. CDR3 in DNA: TGTGCCCGACAGGTTCAGCGGGGCTACACCTTC. The full variable domain, rest sourced from reference TRBV30 and TRBJ1-2, is SQTIHQWPATLVQPVGSPLSLECTVEGTSNPNLYWYRQAAGRGLQLLFYSVGIGQISSEVPQNLSASRPQDRQFILSSKKLLLSDSGFYLCARQVQRGYTFGSGTRLTVV.

In this sample, this clone turned up once. The rearrangement links TRBV30 to TRBJ1-2, with 7 bases fitting TRBD1. Trimming took 6 bases from V and 4 from J; bases not matched to a gene: 20. Germline V gene lookup returns CDR1 GTSNPN and CDR2 SVGIG (reference sequence). This CDR3 contains 17 residues. The CDR3 is CACLFPGQRATGYGYTF. The CDR3 bases are TGTGCCTGCCTGTTCCCGGGACAGCGGGCCACGGGCTATGGCTACACCTTC.

The chain combines TRBV5-1 with TRBJ2-7, with 9 positions matching TRBD2. Germline CDR1 SGHRS, CDR2 YFSETQ. Trimming removed 3 bases from V and 6 bases from J; junction bases left unmatched: 7. The CDR3 extends over 14 amino acids. The DNA of the CDR3 is TGCGCCAGCAGCTGGGCGGGAGGGCCTCGCGAGCAGTACTTC. It translates to CASSWAGGPREQYF.

The J gene is TRBJ1-5, the V gene TRBV29-1; TRBD1 matches 7 bases. Germline V gene lookup returns CDR1 SQVTM and CDR2 ANQGSEA. There are 13 residues in the CDR3. Trimming took 7 bases from V and 3 from J; bases not matched to a gene: 6. The CDR3 here is CSARDSLNQPQHF. The CDR3 DNA follows: TGCAGCGCCCGGGACAGCCTCAATCAGCCCCAGCATTTT.

The chain couples TRBV11-2 to TRBJ2-7, with TRBD1 identical over 12 bases. With 6 bases clipped from V and 9 bases from J, the junction kept 12 bases outside the gene matches. This CDR3 contains 15 residues. Germline CDR1 is SGHAT and CDR2 is FQNNGV. CDR3 DNA sequence: TGTGCCAGCAGTCCTGCCGGGACAGGGGGCCTATTGCAGTACTTC. Its protein product is CASSPAGTGGLLQYF.